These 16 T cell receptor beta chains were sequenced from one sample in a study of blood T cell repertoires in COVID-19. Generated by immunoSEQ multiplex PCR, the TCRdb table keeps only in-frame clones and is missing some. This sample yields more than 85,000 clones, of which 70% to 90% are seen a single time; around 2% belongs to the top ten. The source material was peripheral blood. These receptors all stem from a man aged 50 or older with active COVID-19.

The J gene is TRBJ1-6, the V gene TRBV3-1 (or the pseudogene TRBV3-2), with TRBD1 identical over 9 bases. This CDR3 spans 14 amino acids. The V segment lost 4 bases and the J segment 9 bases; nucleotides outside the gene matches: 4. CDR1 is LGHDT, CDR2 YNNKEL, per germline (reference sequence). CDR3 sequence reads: CASSPTGGSSPLHF. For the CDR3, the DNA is TGTGCCAGCAGCCCGACAGGGGGAAGTTCACCCCTCCACTTT.

The CDR3 is CASSQAGRYEQYF. DNA of the CDR3: TGTGCCAGCAGCCAAGCCGGGAGGTACGAGCAGTACTTC. The chain couples TRBV14 to TRBJ2-7, with 7 bases lining up with TRBD2. V shed 1 base and J 4 bases; nucleotides not matched to a gene: 1. This CDR3 has 13 amino acids. Germline V gene sequence: CDR1 SGHDN, CDR2 FVKESK.

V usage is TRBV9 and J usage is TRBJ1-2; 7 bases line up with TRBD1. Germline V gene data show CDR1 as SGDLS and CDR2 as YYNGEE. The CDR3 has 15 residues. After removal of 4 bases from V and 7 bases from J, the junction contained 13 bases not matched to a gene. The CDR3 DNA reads TGTGCCAGCAGCCCCTCCGGGACAGCAGGGGGTGGCTACACCTTC. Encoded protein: CASSPSGTAGGGYTF.

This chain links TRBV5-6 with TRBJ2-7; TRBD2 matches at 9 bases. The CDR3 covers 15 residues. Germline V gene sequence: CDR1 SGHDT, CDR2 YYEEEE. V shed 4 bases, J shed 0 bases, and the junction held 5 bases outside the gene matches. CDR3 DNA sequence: TGTGCCAGCAGCATCGGCGGGGGGGCCTCCTACGAGCAGTACTTC. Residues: CASSIGGGASYEQYF. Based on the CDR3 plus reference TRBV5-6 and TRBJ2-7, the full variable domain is DAGVTQSPTHLIKTRGQQVTLRCSPKSGHDTVSWYQQALGQGPQFIFQYYEEEERQRGNFPDRFSGHQFPNYSSELNVNALLLGDSALYLCASSIGGGASYEQYFGPGTRLTVT.

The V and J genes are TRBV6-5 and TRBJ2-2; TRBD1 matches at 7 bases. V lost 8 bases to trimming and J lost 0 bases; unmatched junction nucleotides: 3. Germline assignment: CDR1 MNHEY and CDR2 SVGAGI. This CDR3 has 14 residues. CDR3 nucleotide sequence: TGTGCCAGCTGGACAGGACCGAACACCGGGGAGCTGTTTTTT. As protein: CASWTGPNTGELFF.

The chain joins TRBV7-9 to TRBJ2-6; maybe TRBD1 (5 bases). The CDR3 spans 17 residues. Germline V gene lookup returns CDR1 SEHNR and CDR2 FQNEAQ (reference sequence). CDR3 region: CALTKGAGATGANVLTF. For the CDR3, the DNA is TGTGCATTAACTAAAGGGGCAGGAGCTACTGGGGCCAACGTCCTGACTTTC.

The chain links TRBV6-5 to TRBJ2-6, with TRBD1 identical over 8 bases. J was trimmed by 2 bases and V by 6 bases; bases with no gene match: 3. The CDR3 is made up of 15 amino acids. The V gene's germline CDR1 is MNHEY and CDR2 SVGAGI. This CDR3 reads CASSPGGAGANVLTF. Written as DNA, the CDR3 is TGTGCCAGCAGCCCAGGGGGCGCTGGGGCCAACGTCCTGACTTTC.

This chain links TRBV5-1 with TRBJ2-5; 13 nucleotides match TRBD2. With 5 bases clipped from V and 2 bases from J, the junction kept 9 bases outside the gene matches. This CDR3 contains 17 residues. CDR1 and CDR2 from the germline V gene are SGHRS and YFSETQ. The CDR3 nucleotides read TGCGCCAGCAGTCGGGGACTAGCGGGGAGAATTCAAGAGACCCAGTACTTC. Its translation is CASSRGLAGRIQETQYF.

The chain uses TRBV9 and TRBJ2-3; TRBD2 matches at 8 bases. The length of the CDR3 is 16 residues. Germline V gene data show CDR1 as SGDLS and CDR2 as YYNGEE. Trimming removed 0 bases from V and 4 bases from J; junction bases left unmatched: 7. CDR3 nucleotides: TGTGCCAGCAGCGTAGCTGGTAGCGGGATCGCAGATACGCAGTATTTT. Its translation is CASSVAGSGIADTQYF. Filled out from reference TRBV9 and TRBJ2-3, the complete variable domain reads DSGVTQTPKHLITATGQRVTLRCSPRSGDLSVYWYQQSLDQGLQFLIQYYNGEERAKGNILERFSAQQFPDLHSELNLSSLELGDSALYFCASSVAGSGIADTQYFGPGTRLTVL.

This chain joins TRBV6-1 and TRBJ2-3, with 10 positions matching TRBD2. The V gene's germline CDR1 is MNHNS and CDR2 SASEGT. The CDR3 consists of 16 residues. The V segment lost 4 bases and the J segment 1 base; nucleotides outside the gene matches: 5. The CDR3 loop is CASSVASGGRTDTQYF. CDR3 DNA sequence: TGTGCCAGCAGTGTCGCTAGCGGGGGCCGCACAGATACGCAGTATTTT.

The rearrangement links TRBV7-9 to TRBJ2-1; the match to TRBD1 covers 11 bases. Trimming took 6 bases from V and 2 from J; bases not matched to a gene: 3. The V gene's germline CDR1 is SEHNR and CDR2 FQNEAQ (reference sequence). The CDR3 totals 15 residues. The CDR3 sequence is CASRQDRGPYNEQFF. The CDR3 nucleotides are TGTGCCAGCAGACAGGACAGGGGGCCCTACAATGAGCAGTTCTTC.

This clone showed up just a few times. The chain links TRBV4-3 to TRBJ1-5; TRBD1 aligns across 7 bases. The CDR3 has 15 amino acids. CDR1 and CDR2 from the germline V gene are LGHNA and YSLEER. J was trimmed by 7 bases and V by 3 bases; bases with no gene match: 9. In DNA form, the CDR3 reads TGCGCCAGCAGCCACAATTACAGGGGTAACCAGCCCCAGCATTTT. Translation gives CASSHNYRGNQPQHF.

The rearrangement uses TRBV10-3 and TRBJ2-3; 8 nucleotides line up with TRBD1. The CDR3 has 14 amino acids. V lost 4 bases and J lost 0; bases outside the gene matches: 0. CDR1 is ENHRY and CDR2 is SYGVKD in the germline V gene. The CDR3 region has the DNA TGTGCCATCAGTGGACAGGGGAGCACAGATACGCAGTATTTT. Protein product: CAISGQGSTDTQYF.

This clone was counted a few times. The CDR3 bases are TGTGCCAGCAGTCCGTTCGGGGAGCTGTTTTTT. Amino acids: CASSPFGELFF. The chain links TRBV2 to TRBJ2-2; no clear D gene. The CDR3 sequence is 11 residues long. Per germline, CDR1 SNHLY and CDR2 FYNNEI. Between the trimmed V and J ends, which lost 5 bases and 7 bases, there was a span of 5 bases.

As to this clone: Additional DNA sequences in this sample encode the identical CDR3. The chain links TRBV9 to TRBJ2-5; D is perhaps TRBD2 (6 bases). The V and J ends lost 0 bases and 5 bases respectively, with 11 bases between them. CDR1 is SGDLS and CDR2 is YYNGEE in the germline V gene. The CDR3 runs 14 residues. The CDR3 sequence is CASSVGGGSETQYF. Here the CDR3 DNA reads TGTGCCAGCAGCGTAGGCGGAGGGTCGGAGACCCAGTACTTC.

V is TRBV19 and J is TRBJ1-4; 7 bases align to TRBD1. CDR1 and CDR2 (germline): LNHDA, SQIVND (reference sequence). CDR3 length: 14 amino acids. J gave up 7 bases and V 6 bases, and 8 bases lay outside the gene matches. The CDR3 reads CASRKTGRFEKLFF. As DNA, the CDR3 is TGTGCCAGTAGGAAGACAGGGAGATTTGAAAAACTGTTTTTT.